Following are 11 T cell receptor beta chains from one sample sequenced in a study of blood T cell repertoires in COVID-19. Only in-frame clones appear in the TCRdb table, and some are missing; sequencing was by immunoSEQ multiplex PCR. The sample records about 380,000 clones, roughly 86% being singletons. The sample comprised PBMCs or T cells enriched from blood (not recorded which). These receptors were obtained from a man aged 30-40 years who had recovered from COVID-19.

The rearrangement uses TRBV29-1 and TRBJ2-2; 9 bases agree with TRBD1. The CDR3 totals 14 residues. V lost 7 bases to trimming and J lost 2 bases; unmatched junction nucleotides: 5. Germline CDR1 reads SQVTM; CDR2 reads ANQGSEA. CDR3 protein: CSGAGQGNTGELFF. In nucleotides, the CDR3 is TGCAGCGGTGCGGGACAGGGCAACACCGGGGAGCTGTTTTTT.

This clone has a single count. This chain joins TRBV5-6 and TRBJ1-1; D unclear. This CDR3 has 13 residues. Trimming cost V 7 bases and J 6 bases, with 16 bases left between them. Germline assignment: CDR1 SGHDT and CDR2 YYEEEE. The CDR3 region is CASLRGILSEAFF. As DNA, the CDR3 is TGTGCCAGCCTAAGAGGGATCTTATCTGAAGCTTTCTTT.

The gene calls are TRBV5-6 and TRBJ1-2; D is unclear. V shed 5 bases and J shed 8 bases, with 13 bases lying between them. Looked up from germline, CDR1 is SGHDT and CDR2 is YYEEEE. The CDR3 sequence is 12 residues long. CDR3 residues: CASRLNVGGYTF. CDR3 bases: TGTGCCAGCAGGCTTAATGTGGGCGGCTACACCTTC.

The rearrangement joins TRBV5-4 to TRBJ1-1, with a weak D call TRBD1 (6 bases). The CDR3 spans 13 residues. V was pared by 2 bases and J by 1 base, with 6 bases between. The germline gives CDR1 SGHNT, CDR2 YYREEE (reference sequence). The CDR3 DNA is TGTGCCAGCAGCTTAGGGGGGAACACTGAAGCTTTCTTT. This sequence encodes CASSLGGNTEAFF.

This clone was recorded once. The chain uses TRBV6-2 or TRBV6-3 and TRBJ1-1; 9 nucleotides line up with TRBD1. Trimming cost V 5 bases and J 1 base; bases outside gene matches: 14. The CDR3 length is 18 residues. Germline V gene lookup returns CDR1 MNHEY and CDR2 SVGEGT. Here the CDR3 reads CASSPGTGNRHRNTEAFF. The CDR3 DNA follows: TGTGCCAGCAGTCCCGGGACAGGGAACAGACACCGGAACACTGAAGCTTTCTTT.

CDR3 in DNA: TGTGCCAGCAGCACTTGGGGACAGGGTTCTGGGGCCAACGTCCTGACTTTC. Translating it yields CASSTWGQGSGANVLTF. The rearrangement uses TRBV7-6 and TRBJ2-6; TRBD1 matches at 9 bases. V lost 5 bases to trimming and J lost 1 base; unmatched junction nucleotides: 6. Germline V gives CDR1 SGHVS, CDR2 FNYEAQ. This CDR3 spans 17 amino acids.

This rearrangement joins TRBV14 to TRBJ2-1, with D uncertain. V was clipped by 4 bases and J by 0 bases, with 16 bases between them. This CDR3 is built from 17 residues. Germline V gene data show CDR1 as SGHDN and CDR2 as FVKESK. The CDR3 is CASSLLSGGSSYNEQFF. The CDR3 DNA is TGTGCCAGCAGCCTCTTAAGTGGTGGTAGCTCCTACAATGAGCAGTTCTTC.

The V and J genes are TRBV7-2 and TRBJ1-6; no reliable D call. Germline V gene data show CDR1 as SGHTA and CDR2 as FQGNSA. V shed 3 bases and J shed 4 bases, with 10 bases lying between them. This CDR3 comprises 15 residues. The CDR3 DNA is TGTGCCAGCAGCTTGATGCGCACTTATAATTCACCCCTCCACTTT. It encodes CASSLMRTYNSPLHF.

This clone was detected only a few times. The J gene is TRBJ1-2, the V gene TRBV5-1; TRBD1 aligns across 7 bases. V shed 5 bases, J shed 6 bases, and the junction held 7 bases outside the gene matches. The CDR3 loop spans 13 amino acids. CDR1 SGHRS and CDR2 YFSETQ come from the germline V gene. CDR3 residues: CASRPGGVNGYTF. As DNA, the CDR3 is TGCGCCAGCAGGCCAGGGGGAGTAAATGGCTACACCTTC.

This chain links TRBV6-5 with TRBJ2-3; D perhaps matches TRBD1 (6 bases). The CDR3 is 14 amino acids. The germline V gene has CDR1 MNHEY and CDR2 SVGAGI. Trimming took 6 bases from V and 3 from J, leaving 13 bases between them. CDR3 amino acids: CASSPGTNTDTQYF. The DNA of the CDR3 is TGTGCCAGCAGCCCCGGGACAAATACAGATACGCAGTATTTT.

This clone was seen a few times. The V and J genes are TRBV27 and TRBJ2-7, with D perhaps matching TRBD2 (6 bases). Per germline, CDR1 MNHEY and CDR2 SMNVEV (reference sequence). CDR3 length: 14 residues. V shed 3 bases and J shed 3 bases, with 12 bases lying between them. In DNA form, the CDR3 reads TGTGCCAGCAGTTTCGATGGAGGGGTCTACGAGCAGTACTTC. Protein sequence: CASSFDGGVYEQYF.